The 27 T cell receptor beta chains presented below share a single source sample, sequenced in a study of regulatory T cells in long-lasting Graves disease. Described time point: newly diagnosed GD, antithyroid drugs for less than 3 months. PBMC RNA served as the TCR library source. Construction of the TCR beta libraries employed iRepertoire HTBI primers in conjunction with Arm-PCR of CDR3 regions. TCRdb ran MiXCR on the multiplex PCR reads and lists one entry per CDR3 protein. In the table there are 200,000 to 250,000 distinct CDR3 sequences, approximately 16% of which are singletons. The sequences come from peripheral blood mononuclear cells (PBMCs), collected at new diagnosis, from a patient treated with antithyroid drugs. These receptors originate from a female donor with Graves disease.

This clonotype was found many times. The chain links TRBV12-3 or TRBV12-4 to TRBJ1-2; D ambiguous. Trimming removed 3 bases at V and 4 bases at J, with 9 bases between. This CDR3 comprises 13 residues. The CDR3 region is CASSFKRVYGYTF. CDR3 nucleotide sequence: TGTGCCAGCAGTTTTAAAAGGGTCTATGGCTACACCTTC.

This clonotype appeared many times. CDR3 sequence (DNA): TGTGCCAGCAGTGAAGGGGTAGCGGGAGGGTACGAGCAGTACTTC. It is translated as CASSEGVAGGYEQYF. J is TRBJ2-7 and V is TRBV2; 11 bases are shared with TRBD2. The germline V gene has CDR1 SNHLY and CDR2 FYNNEI. Trimming removed 1 base from V and 4 bases from J; junction bases left unmatched: 3. The CDR3 is 15 amino acids.

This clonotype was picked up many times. CDR3 in DNA: TGTGCCAGCAGTTTGGACGGGACAGGGGGCTTTGAGACCCAGTACTTC. It encodes CASSLDGTGGFETQYF. The chain links TRBV12-3 or TRBV12-4 to TRBJ2-5, with TRBD1 matching over 12 bases. There are 16 residues in the CDR3. With 3 bases clipped from V and 5 bases from J, the junction kept 7 bases outside the gene matches.

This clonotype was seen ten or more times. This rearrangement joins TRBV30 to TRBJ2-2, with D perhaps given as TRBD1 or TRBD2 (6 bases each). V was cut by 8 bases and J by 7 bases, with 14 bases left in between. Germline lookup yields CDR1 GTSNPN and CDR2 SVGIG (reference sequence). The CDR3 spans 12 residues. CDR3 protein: CAHSGAGGELFF. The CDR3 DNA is TGTGCCCACTCGGGGGCCGGCGGGGAGCTGTTTTTT.

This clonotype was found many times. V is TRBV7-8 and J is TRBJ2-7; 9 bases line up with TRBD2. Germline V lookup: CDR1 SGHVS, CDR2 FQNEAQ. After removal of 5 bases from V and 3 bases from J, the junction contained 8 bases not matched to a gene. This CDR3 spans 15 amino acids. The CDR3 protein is CASSSLTSGRYEQYF. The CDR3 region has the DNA TGTGCCAGCAGCAGTTTGACTAGCGGACGCTACGAGCAGTACTTC.

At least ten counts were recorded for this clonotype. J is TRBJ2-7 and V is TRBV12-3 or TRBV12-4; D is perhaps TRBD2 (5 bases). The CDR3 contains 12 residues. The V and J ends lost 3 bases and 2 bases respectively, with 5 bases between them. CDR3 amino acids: CASSLRAYEQYF. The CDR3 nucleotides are TGTGCCAGCAGTTTGCGGGCCTACGAGCAGTACTTC.

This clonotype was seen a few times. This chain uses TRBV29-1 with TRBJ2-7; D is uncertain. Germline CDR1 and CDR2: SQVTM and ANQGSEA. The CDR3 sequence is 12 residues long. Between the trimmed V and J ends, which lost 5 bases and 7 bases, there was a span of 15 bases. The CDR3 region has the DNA TGCAGCGTTCACTCCCCCGATCGTGAGCAGTACTTC. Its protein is CSVHSPDREQYF.

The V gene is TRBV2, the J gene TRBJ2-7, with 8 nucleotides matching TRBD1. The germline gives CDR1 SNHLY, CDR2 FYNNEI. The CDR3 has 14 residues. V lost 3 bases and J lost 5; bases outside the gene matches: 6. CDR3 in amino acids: CASSEDPGGDEQYF. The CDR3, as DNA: TGTGCCAGCAGTGAGGATCCAGGGGGCGACGAGCAGTACTTC.

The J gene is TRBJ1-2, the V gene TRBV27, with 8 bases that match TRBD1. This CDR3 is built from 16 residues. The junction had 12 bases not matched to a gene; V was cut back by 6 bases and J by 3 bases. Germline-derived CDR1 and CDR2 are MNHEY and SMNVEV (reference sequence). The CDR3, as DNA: TGTGCCAGCAGCCGAGACAGGGGATTCTCCGACTATGGCTACACCTTC. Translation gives CASSRDRGFSDYGYTF.

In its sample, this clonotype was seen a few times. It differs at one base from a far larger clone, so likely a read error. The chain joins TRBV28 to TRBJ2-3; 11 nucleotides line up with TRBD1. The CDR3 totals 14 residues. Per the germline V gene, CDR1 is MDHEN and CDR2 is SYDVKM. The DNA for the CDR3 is TGTGCCAGCAGTTCAGGGACAGGGGGTGAGACCCGGTACTTC. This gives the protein CASSSGTGGETRYF. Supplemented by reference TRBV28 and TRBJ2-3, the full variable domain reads DVKVTQSSRYLVKRTGEKVFLECVQDMDHENMFWYRQDPGLGLRLIYFSYDVKMKEKGDIPEGYSVSREKKERFSLILESASTNQTSMYLCASSSGTGGETRYFGPGTRLTVL.

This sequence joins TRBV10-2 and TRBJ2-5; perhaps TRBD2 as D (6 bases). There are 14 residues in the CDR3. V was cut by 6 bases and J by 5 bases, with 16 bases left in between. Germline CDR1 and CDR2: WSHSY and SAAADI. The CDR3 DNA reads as TGCGCCAGCAGCGCAGGGACTGCGGGGGAGACCCAGTACTTC. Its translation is CASSAGTAGETQYF.

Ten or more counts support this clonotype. The CDR3 reads CSAREQGRTEAFF. The CDR3, as DNA: TGCAGTGCTAGAGAACAGGGAAGGACTGAAGCTTTCTTT. The rearrangement uses TRBV20-1 and TRBJ1-1, with a tentative D call TRBD1 (6 bases). In germline, CDR1 is DFQATT, CDR2 SNEGSKA (reference sequence). CDR3 length equals 13 residues. The V end lost 0 bases, the J end lost 5 bases, and 10 bases lay between the germline ends.

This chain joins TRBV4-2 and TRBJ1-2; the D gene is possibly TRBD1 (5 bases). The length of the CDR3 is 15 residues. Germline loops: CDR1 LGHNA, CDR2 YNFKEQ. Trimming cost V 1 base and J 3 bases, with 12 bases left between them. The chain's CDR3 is CASSQVGGGDYGYTF. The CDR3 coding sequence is TGTGCCAGCAGCCAAGTCGGTGGGGGTGACTATGGCTACACCTTC.

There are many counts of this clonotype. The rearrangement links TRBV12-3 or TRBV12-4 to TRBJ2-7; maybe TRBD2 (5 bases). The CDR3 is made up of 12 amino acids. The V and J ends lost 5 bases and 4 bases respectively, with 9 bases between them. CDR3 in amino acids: CASSRGRYEQYF. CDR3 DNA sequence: TGTGCCAGCAGTCGGGGTCGGTACGAGCAGTACTTC.

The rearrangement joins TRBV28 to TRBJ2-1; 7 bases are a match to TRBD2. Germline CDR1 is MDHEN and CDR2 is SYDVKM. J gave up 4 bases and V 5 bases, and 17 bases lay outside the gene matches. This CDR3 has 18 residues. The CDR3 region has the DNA TGTGCCAGCAGTATGTTTTATTCCAGCGGGAAGATATACAATGAGCAGTTCTTC. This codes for CASSMFYSSGKIYNEQFF.

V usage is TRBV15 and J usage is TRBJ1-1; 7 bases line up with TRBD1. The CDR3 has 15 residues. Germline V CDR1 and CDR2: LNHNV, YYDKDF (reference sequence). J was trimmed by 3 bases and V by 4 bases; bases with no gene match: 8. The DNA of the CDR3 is TGTGCCACCAGCACTAGGACAGGATCGGACACTGAAGCTTTCTTT. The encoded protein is CATSTRTGSDTEAFF.

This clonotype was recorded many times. In DNA, the CDR3 is TGTGCCAGCAGTTTACGCGGACTTGGAGCAGGGACCCAGTACTTC. It is translated as CASSLRGLGAGTQYF. The rearrangement links TRBV12-3 or TRBV12-4 to TRBJ2-5, with TRBD2 as a possible D gene (5 bases). CDR3 length: 15 amino acids. Trimming cost V 2 bases and J 7 bases, with 17 bases left between them.

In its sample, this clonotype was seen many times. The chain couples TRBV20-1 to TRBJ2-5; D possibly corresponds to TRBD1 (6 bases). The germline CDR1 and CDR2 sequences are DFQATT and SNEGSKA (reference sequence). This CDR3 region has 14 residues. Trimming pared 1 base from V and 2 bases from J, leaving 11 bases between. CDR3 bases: TGCAGTGCTAGAGGACGGGACAAGCAAGAGACCCAGTACTTC. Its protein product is CSARGRDKQETQYF.

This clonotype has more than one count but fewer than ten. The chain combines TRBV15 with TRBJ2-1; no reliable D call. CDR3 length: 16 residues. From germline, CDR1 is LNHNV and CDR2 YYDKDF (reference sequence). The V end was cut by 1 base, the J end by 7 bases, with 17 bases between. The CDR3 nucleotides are TGTGCCACCAGCAGAGGAGTTGCTGGGCAGTCAAATGAGCAGTTCTTC. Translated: CATSRGVAGQSNEQFF.

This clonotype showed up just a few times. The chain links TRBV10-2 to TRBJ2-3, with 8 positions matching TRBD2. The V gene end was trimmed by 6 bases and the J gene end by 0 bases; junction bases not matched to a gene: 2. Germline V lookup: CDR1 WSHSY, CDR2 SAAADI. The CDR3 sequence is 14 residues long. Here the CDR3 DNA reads TGCGCCAGCAGCAAGCGGGAGAGCACAGATACGCAGTATTTT. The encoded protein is CASSKRESTDTQYF.

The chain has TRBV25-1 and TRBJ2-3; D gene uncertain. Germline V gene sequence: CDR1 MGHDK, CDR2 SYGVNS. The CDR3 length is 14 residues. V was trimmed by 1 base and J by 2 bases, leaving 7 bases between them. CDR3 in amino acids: CASSEFGVTDTQYF. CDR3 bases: TGTGCCAGCAGTGAATTTGGGGTCACAGATACGCAGTATTTT.

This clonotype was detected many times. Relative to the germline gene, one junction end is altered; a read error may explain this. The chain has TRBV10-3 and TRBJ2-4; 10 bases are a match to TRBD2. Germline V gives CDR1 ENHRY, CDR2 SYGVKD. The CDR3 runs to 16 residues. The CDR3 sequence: CAISESKAGGSNIQYF. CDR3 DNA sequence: TGTGCCATCAGCGAGTCGAAAGCGGGAGGGAGTAACATTCAGTACTTC.

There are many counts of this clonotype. CDR3 in DNA: TGTGCCACCAGCACAGCTAGCGGAGTACGCGAGCAGTACTTC. Encoded protein: CATSTASGVREQYF. The chain has TRBV15 and TRBJ2-7; 7 bases map to TRBD2. Trimming cost V 4 bases and J 6 bases; bases outside gene matches: 9. From germline, CDR1 is LNHNV and CDR2 YYDKDF (reference sequence). The CDR3 spans 14 residues.

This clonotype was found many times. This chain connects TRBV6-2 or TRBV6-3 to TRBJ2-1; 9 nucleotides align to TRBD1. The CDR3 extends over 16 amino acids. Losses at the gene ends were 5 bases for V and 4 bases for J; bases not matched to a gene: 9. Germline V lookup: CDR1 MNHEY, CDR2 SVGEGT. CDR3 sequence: CASSPLPGQGYNEQFF. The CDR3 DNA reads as TGTGCCAGCAGTCCCCTACCTGGACAGGGGTACAATGAGCAGTTCTTC.

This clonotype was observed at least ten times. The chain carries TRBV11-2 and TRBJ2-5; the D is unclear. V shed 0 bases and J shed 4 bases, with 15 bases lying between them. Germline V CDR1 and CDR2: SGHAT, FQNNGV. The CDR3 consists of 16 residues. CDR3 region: CASSLDRFGEPETQYF. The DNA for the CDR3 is TGTGCCAGCAGCTTAGATCGGTTTGGCGAACCAGAGACCCAGTACTTC.

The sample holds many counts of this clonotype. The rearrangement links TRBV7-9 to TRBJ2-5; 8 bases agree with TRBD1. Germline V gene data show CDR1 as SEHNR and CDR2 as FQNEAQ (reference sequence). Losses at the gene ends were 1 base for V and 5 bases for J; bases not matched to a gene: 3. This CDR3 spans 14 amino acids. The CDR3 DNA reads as TGTGCCAGCAGCTTAGTTCCAGGGGGCGAGACCCAGTACTTC. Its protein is CASSLVPGGETQYF.

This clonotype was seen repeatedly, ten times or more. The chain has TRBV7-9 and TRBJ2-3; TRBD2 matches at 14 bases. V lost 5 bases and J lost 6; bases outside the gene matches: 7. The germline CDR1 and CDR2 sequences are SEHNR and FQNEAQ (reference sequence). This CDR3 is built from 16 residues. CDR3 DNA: TGTGCCAGCAGCCAGGGACTAGCGGGAGCTGGGGATACGCAGTATTTT. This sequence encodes CASSQGLAGAGDTQYF.